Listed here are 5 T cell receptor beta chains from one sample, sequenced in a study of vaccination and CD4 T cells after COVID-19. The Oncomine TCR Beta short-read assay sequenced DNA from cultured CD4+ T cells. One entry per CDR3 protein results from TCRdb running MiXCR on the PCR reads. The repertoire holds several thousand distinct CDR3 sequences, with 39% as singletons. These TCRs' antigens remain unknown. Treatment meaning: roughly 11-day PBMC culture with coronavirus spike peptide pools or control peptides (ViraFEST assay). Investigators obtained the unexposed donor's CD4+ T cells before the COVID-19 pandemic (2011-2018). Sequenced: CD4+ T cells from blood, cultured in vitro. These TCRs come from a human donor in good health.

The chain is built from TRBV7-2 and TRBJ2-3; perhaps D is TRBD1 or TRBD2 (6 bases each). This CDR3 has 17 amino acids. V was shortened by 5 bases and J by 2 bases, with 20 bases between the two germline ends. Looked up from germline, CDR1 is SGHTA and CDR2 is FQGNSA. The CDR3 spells CASSPTRRGAHTDTQYF. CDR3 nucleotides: TGTGCCAGCAGCCCCACGCGGAGGGGGGCCCACACAGATACGCAGTATTTT. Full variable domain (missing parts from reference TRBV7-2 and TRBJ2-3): GAGVSQSPSNKVTEKGKDVELRCDPISGHTALYWYRQSLGQGLEFLIYFQGNSAPDKSGLPSDRFSAERTGGSVSTLTIQRTQQEDSAVYLCASSPTRRGAHTDTQYFGPGTRLTVL.

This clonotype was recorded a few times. The CDR3 DNA reads TGTGCCAGCAGCACACCAATGGAGGCTTCACCCCTCCACTTT. Encoded protein: CASSTPMEASPLHF. The rearrangement joins TRBV5-4 to TRBJ1-6; D is unclear. Looked up from germline, CDR1 is SGHNT and CDR2 is YYREEE (reference sequence). Trimming took off 4 bases at V and 9 bases at J, with 14 bases between the two ends. The CDR3 has 14 amino acids.

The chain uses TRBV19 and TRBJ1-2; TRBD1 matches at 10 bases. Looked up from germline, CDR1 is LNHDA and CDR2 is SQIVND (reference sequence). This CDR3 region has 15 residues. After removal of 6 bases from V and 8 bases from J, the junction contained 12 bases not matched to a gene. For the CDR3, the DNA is TGTGCCAGTAGATCCGCTGGGACAGGGGCGCGAGGCTACACCTTC. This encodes CASRSAGTGARGYTF.

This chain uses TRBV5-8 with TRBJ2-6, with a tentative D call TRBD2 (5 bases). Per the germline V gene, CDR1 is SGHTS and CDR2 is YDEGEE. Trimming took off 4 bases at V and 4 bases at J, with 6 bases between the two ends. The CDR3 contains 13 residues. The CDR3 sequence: CASSPGGANVLTF. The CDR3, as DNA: TGTGCCAGCAGCCCGGGGGGGGCCAACGTCCTGACTTTC.

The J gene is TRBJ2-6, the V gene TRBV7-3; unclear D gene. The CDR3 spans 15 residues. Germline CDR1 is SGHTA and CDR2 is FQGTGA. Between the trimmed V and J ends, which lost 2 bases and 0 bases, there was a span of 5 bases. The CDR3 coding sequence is TGTGCCAGCAGCTTATTACACTCTGGGGCCAACGTCCTGACTTTC. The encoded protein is CASSLLHSGANVLTF. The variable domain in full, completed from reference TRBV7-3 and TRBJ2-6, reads GAGVSQTPSNKVTEKGKYVELRCDPISGHTALYWYRQSLGQGPEFLIYFQGTGAADDSGLPNDRFFAVRPEGSVSTLKIQRTERGDSAVYLCASSLLHSGANVLTFGAGSRLTVL.